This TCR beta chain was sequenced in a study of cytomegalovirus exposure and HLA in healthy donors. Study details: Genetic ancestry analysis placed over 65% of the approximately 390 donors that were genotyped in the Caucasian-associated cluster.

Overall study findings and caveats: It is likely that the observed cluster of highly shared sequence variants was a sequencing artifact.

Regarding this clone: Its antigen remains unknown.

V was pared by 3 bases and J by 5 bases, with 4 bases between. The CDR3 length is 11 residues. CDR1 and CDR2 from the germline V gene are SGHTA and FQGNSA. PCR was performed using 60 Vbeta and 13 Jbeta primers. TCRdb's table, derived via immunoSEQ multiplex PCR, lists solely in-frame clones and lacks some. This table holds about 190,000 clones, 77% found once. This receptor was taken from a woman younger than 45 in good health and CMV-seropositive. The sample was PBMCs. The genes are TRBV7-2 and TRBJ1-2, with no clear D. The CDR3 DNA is TGTGCCAGCAGCTTCGGGTATGGCTACACCTTC. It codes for CASSFGYGYTF.